This T cell receptor beta chain comes out of a study of T cells after yellow fever vaccination. Study observations and caveats: Contaminants from the bulk population, in the form of abundant clonotypes, could be found in FACS-sorted repertoires. The booster saw the reappearance of most primary-vaccination clones (around 96% CD4, roughly 90% CD8).

This clonotype was counted at least ten times. The antigen is unknown. TCRdb re-analysed the 5' RACE reads in MiXCR, keeping a single row per CDR3 protein. The sample comprises just under 600,000 distinct CDR3 sequences, approximately 13% of which are singletons, and roughly an eighth rests with the top ten. Germline V gives CDR1 MNHEY, CDR2 SVGAGI. The trim removed 4 bases at V and 2 bases at J, leaving 3 bases unmatched. There are 14 residues in the CDR3. This rearrangement joins TRBV6-5 to TRBJ2-7; 9 nucleotides match TRBD1. The receptor's source is a man aged 25-45 years who received the YFV17D yellow fever vaccine. This specimen was PBMCs, taken on the day of the yellow fever booster vaccination. The CDR3: CASSFNRGPYEQYF. The CDR3 nucleotides read TGTGCCAGCAGTTTCAACAGGGGGCCCTACGAGCAGTACTTC.